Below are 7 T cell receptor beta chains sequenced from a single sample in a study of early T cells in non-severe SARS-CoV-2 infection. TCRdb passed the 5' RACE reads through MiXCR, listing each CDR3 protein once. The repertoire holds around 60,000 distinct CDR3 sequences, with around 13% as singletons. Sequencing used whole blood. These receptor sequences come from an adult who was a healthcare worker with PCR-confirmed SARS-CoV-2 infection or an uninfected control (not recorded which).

CDR3 DNA sequence: TGTGCCAGCAGTTACTCGATGGTTCCCTACGAGCAGTACTTC. It codes for CASSYSMVPYEQYF. The V call is TRBV6-5, the J call TRBJ2-7; D ambiguous. V lost 0 bases and J 2 bases, leaving 8 bases between the germline ends. Germline CDR1 and CDR2: MNHEY and SVGAGI. This CDR3 contains 14 residues.

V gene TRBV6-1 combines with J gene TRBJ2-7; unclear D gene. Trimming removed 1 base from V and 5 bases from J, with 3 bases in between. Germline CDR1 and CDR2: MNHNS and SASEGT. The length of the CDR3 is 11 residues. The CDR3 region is CASSEEDEQYF. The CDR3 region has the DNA TGTGCCAGCAGTGAAGAGGACGAGCAGTACTTC.

In nucleotides, the CDR3 is TGTGCCGCTGGAGGACCCGGCTTGTACACCGGGGAGCTGTTTTTT. This sequence encodes CAAGGPGLYTGELFF. V and J are TRBV7-2 and TRBJ2-2; weak D call: TRBD2 (5 bases). Germline V lookup: CDR1 SGHTA, CDR2 FQGNSA. The CDR3 length is 15 residues. With 11 bases removed from V and 3 bases from J, the gap between germline ends came to 19 bases.

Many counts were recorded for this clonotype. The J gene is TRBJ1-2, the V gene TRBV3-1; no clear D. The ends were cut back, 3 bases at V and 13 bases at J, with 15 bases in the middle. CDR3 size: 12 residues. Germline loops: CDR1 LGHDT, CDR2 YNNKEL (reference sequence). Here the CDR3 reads CASSQSGRTGTF. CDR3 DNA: TGTGCCAGCAGCCAGTCAGGACGGACTGGCACCTTC.

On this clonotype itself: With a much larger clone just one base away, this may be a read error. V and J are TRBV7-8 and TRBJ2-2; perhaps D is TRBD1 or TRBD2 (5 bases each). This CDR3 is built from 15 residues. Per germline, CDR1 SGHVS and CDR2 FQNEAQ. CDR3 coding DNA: TGTGCCAGCAGCCCCGACATGGTGGACACCGGGGAGCTGTCTTTT. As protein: CASSPDMVDTGELSF.

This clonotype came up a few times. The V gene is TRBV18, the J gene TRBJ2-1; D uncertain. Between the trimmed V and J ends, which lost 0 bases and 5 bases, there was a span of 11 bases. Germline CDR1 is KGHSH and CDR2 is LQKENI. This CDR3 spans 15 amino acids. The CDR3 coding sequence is TGTGCCAGCTCACCACCGTCAAATATGAACAATGAGCAGTTCTTC. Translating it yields CASSPPSNMNNEQFF. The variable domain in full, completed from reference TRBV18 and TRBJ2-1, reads NAGVMQNPRHLVRRRGQEARLRCSPMKGHSHVYWYRQLPEEGLKFMVYLQKENIIDESGMPKERFSAEFPKEGPSILRIQQVVRGDSAAYFCASSPPSNMNNEQFFGPGTRLTVL.

In DNA form, the CDR3 reads TGTGCCAGCAGTTACGACAGAGTCTATGGCTACACCTTC. Translated, it gives CASSYDRVYGYTF. V gene TRBV6-5 combines with J gene TRBJ1-2, with D perhaps TRBD1 (5 bases). The CDR3 covers 13 residues. Trimming removed 2 bases at V and 4 bases at J, with 8 bases between. Germline V gives CDR1 MNHEY, CDR2 SVGAGI.